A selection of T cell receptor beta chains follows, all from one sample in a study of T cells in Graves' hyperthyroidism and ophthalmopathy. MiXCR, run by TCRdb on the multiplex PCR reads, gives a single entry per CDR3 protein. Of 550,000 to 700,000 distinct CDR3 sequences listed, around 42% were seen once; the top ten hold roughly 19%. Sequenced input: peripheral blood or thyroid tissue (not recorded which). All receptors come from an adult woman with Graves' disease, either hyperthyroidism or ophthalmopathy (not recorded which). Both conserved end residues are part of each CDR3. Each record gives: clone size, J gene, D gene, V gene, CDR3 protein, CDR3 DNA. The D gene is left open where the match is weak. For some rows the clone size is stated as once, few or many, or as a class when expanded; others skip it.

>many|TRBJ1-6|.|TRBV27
CASSSEGTELGSPLHF
TGTGCCAGCAGTTCGGAGGGGACGGAATTAGGATCACCCCTCCACTTT
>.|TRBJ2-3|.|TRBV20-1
CSARQLDTQYF
TGCAGTGCTCGCCAGCTGGATACGCAGTATTTT
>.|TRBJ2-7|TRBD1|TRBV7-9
CASSFGGTGVAYEQYF
TGTGCCAGCAGCTTTGGCGGGACAGGGGTGGCCTACGAGCAGTACTTC
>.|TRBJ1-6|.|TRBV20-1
CSARRPPTTLHF
TGCAGTGCTAGAAGGCCTCCTACAACCCTCCACTTT
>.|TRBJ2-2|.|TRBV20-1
CSASPRARWELFF
TGCAGTGCTAGTCCGCGGGCCCGGTGGGAGCTGTTTTTT
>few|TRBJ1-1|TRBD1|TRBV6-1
CASGFSRGQGTEAFF
TGTGCCAGCGGATTTTCCAGGGGGCAGGGCACTGAAGCTTTCTTT
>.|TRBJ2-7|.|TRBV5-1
CASSLDGGRYEQYF
TGCGCCAGCAGCTTAGATGGGGGGCGCTACGAGCAGTACTTC
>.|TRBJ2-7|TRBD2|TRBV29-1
CSARGAWTSGTSEQYF
TGCAGTGCTAGGGGGGCTTGGACTAGCGGGACATCCGAGCAGTACTTC
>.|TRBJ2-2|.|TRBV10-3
CAISEPGASGELFF
TGTGCCATCAGTGAACCGGGGGCTTCTGGGGAGCTGTTTTTT
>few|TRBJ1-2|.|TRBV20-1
CSARGLQDTNYGYTF
TGCAGTGCTAGAGGCCTACAGGACACCAACTATGGCTACACCTTC
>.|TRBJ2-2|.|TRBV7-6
CASSLAGDTGELFF
TGTGCCAGCAGCTTAGCCGGGGATACCGGGGAGCTGTTTTTT
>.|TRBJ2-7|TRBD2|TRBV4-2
CASSQFLAGGRSYEQYF
TGTGCCAGCAGCCAATTCCTAGCGGGAGGACGGTCCTACGAGCAGTACTTC
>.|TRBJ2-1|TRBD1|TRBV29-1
CSVGDRWVNEQFF
TGCAGCGTTGGGGACAGGTGGGTCAATGAGCAGTTCTTC
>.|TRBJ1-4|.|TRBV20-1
CSAVDSATNEKLFF
TGCAGTGCCGTGGACAGTGCAACTAATGAAAAACTGTTTTTT
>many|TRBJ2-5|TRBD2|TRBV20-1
CSAREGSGGETQYF
TGCAGTGCTAGAGAGGGAAGCGGGGGAGAGACCCAGTACTTC
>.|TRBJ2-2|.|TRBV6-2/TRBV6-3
CASSYSFTGTGELFF
TGTGCCAGCAGTTACAGTTTCACGGGAACCGGGGAGCTGTTTTTT
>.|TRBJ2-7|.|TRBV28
CASGLNEQYF
TGTGCCAGCGGATTAAACGAGCAGTACTTC
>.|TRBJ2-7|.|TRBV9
CARDRPGSTYEQYF
TGTGCTAGAGATCGTCCGGGTTCGACCTACGAGCAGTACTTC
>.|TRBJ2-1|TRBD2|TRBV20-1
CSASLAADYNEQFF
TGCAGTGCTTCCCTAGCGGCCGATTACAATGAGCAGTTCTTC
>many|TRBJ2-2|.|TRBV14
CASSQDFSGELFF
TGTGCCAGCAGCCAAGATTTCTCCGGGGAGCTGTTTTTT
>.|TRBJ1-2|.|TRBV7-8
CASSVTSGRVYGYTF
TGTGCCAGCAGCGTGACTAGCGGGAGAGTCTACGGCTACACCTTC
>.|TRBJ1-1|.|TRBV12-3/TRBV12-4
CASSYRSDSTEAFF
TGTGCCAGCAGTTATAGATCGGACAGCACTGAAGCTTTCTTT
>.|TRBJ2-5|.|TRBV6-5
CASRSRRQTQYF
TGTGCCAGCAGGTCCCGTAGGCAGACCCAGTACTTC
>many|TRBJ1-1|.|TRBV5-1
CASSSLYQGSNTEAFF
TGCGCCAGCAGCTCCCTCTATCAGGGGTCGAACACTGAAGCTTTCTTT
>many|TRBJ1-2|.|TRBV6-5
CASSYRGGSYGYTF
TGTGCCAGCAGTTACAGGGGGGGATCCTATGGCTACACCTTC
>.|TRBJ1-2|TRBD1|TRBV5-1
CASSDPGQGLAGNTF
TGTGCCAGCAGCGACCCGGGACAGGGACTCGCTGGAAACACCTTC
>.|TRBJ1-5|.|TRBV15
CATSSVDSGNQPQHF
TGTGCCACCAGCAGCGTCGACAGTGGAAATCAGCCCCAGCATTTT
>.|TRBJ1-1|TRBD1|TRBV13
CASSLRGQGNTGAFF
TGTGCCAGCAGCTTAAGGGGACAGGGAAACACTGGAGCTTTCTTT
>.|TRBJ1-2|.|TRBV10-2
CASSLASGDHGYTF
TGTGCCAGCAGCTTAGCATCAGGGGACCATGGCTACACCTTC
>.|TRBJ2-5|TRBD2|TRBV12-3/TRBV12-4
CASSGQAGGATQYF
TGTGCCAGCTCTGGTCAAGCGGGAGGGGCTACCCAGTACTTC
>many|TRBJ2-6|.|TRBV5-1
CASTTGNSGANVLTF
TGCGCCAGCACCACAGGAAACTCTGGGGCCAACGTCCTGACTTTC
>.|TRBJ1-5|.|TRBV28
CATATGPNQPQHF
TGTGCCACCGCAACTGGGCCCAATCAGCCCCAGCATTTT
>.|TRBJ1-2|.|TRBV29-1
CSSPGGTYTF
TGCAGCTCCCCGGGAGGGACCTACACCTTC
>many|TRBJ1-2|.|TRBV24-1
CATSDWAGEYGYTF
TGTGCCACCAGTGATTGGGCAGGGGAATATGGCTACACCTTC
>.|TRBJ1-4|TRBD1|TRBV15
CATSRTDRRNEKLFF
TGTGCCACCAGCAGAACGGACAGGCGGAATGAAAAACTGTTTTTT
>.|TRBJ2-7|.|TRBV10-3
CAISELAEQYF
TGTGCCATCAGTGAATTGGCCGAGCAGTACTTC
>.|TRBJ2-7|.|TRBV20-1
CSALYPSRVHEQYF
TGCAGTGCCCTTTATCCCTCCAGGGTCCACGAGCAGTACTTC
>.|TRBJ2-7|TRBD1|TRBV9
CASSGSRDRGHEQYF
TGTGCCAGCAGCGGATCCCGGGACAGGGGGCACGAGCAGTACTTC
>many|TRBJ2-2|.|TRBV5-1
CASSFRAGELFF
TGCGCCAGCAGCTTTCGCGCGGGGGAGCTGTTTTTT
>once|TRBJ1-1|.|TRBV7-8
CASSHSLGIGQAGTEAFF
TGTGCCAGCAGCCATTCTTTAGGGATCGGGCAGGCGGGCACTGAAGCTTTCTTT
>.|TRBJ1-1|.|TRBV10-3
CAISESAGYDTEAFF
TGTGCCATCAGTGAATCTGCAGGGTATGACACTGAAGCTTTCTTT
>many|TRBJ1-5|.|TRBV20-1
CSARGGGGAFQPQHF
TGCAGTGCTAGAGGCGGCGGGGGGGCGTTTCAGCCCCAGCATTTT
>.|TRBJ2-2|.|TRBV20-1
CSARDGTGELFF
TGCAGTGCTAGAGACGGGACAGGGGAGCTGTTTTTT
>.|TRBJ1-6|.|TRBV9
CASSAGGKHVLHF
TGTGCCAGCAGCGCTGGGGGGAAGCACGTCCTCCACTTT
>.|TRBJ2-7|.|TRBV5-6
CASSSNPYEQYF
TGTGCCAGCAGTTCCAATCCCTACGAGCAGTACTTC
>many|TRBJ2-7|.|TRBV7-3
CASSPQGSNYEQYF
TGTGCCAGCAGCCCCCAGGGGTCCAACTACGAGCAGTACTTC
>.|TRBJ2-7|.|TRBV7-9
CASSFQDSYEQYF
TGTGCCAGCAGCTTCCAGGACTCCTACGAGCAGTACTTC
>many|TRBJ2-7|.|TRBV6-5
CASSYGAGFYSPYEQYF
TGTGCCAGCAGTTACGGGGCGGGGTTTTACAGCCCCTACGAGCAGTACTTC
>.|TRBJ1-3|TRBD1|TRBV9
CASSVEGGQGYTIYF
TGTGCCAGCAGCGTAGAAGGGGGACAGGGTTACACCATATATTTT
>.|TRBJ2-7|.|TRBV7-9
CASSRGRTNTGELYF
TGCGCCAGCAGCCGGGGTCGTACGAACACCGGGGAGCTGTACTTC
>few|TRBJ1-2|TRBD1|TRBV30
CAWDRGRGGYTF
TGTGCCTGGGACAGGGGGCGGGGAGGCTACACCTTC
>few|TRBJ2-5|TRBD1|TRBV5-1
CASSADRVEETQYF
TGCGCCAGCAGCGCTGACAGGGTCGAGGAGACCCAGTACTTC
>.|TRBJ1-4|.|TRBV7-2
CASSLWGGDSLGLFF
TGTGCCAGCAGCTTATGGGGCGGGGACTCCCTCGGGCTGTTTTTT
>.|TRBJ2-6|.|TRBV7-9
CASSQIIRVGANVLTF
TGTGCCAGCAGCCAGATCATAAGGGTGGGGGCCAACGTCCTGACTTTC
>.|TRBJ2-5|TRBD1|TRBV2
CASSDPDRRETQYF
TGTGCCAGCAGTGATCCGGACAGGCGGGAGACCCAGTACTTC
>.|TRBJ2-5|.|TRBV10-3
CAISLEWQDQETQYF
TGTGCCATCAGCTTAGAGTGGCAAGACCAAGAGACCCAGTACTTC
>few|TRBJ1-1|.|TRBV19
CASARPENTEAFF
TGTGCCAGCGCCAGACCCGAGAACACTGAAGCTTTCTTT
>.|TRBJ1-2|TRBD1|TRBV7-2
CASSQGQGLYGYTF
TGTGCCAGCAGCCAGGGACAGGGTCTCTATGGCTACACCTTC
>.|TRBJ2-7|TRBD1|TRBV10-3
CAISDPTGRLSYEQYF
TGTGCCATCAGTGACCCGACAGGGAGACTCTCCTACGAGCAGTACTTC